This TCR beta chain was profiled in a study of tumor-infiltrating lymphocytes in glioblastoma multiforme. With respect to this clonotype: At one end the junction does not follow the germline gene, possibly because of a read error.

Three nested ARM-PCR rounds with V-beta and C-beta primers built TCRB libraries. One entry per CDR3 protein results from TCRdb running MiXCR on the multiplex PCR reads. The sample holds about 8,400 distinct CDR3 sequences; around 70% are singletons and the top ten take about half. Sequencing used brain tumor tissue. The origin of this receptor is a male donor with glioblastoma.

CDR3 nucleotides: TGTGCCGGCAGGCAGGGGGGCGGGGATGAAAAACTGTTTTTC. It yields the protein CAGRQGGGDEKLFF. The gene calls are TRBV6-5 and TRBJ1-4; 7 bases are a match to TRBD1. The CDR3 has 14 amino acids. Germline lookup yields CDR1 MNHEY and CDR2 SVGAGI.